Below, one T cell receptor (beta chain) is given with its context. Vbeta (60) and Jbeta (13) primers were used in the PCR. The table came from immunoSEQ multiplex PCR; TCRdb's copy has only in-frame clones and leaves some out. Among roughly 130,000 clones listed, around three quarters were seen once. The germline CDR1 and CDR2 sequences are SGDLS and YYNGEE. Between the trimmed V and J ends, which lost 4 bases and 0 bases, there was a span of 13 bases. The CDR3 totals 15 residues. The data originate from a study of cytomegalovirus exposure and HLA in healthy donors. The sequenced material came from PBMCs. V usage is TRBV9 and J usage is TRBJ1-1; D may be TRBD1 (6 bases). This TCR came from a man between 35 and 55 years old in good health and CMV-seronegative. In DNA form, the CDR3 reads TGTGCCAGCAGCTTACGGACAGACATGAACACTGAAGCTTTCTTT. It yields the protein CASSLRTDMNTEAFF.